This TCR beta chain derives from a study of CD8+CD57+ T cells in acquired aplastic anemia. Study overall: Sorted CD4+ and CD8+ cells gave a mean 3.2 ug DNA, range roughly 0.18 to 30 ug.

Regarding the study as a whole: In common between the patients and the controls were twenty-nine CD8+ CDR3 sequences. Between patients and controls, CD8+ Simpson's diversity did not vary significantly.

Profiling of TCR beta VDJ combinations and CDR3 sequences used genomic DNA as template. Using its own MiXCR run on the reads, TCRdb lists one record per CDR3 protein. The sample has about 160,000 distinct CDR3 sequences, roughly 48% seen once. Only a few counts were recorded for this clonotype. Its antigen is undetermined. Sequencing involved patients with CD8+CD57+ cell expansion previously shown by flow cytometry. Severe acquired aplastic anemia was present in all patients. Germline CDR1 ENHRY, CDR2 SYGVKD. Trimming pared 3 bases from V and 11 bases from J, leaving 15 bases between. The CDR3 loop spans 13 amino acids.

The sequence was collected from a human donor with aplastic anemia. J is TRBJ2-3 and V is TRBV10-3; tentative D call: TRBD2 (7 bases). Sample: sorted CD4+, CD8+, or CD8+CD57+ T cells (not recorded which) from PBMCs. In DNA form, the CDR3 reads TGTGCCATCAGTGAAGGAGGGAGGGGGTGGCAGTATTTT. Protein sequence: CAISEGGRGWQYF.